These 32 T cell receptor beta chains came from one sample sequenced in a study of a mutant IDH1 vaccine in newly diagnosed glioma. Time point denoted: week 35, safety follow-up. The content of each vaccine dose was 300 ug of mutant IDH1 20-mer peptide, and topical imiquimod accompanied it. Their target antigens are unknown. Clones were read by immunoSEQ multiplex PCR, and TCRdb kept only the in-frame ones, dropping some. The data contain approximately 62,000 clones, about 85% of them singletons. The specimen was PBMCs, collected from a glioma patient whose treatment included an IDH1 peptide vaccine. These TCRs come from a man younger than 45 with glioma.

V and J are TRBV6-6 and TRBJ2-2; D not certain. In germline, CDR1 is MNHNY, CDR2 SVGAGI (reference sequence). Trimming cost V 6 bases and J 6 bases, with 8 bases left between them. The CDR3 length is 12 residues. CDR3 sequence reads: CASSHSPGELFF. CDR3 coding DNA: TGTGCCAGCAGCCACTCCCCCGGGGAGCTGTTTTTT.

This clone has only a few counts. The rearrangement joins TRBV29-1 to TRBJ1-1; the match to TRBD1 covers 9 bases. The CDR3 totals 14 residues. Germline CDR1 SQVTM, CDR2 ANQGSEA. The V gene end was trimmed by 7 bases and the J gene end by 1 base; junction bases not matched to a gene: 7. CDR3 protein: CSARTGAGNTEAFF. CDR3 coding DNA: TGCAGCGCCAGGACAGGGGCGGGGAACACTGAAGCTTTCTTT.

In its sample, this clone was seen a few times. The chain couples TRBV28 to TRBJ1-6; D perhaps matches TRBD1 (6 bases). The CDR3 is made up of 12 amino acids. Trimming cost V 10 bases and J 8 bases, with 12 bases left between them. The germline CDR1 and CDR2 sequences are MDHEN and SYDVKM. CDR3 in amino acids: CATQGSYSPLHF. Here the CDR3 DNA reads TGTGCCACCCAGGGGAGCTATTCACCCCTCCACTTT.

The chain combines TRBV4-1 with TRBJ2-7; 9 nucleotides agree with TRBD2. The junction had 4 bases not matched to a gene; V was cut back by 1 base and J by 3 bases. The CDR3 has 15 residues. Germline V gene lookup returns CDR1 MGHRA and CDR2 YSYEKL. CDR3 coding DNA: TGCGCCAGCAGCCAAGGCGGGGGGGCCTTCTACGAGCAGTACTTC. It encodes CASSQGGGAFYEQYF.

The genes are TRBV25-1 and TRBJ1-2, with 9 bases matching TRBD1. Losses at the gene ends were 2 bases for V and 4 bases for J; bases not matched to a gene: 5. This CDR3 spans 15 amino acids. CDR1 and CDR2 (germline): MGHDK, SYGVNS. The CDR3 is CASSEPGQGFYGYTF. The CDR3 nucleotides read TGTGCCAGCAGTGAACCGGGACAGGGCTTCTATGGCTACACCTTC.

The chain couples TRBV12-5 to TRBJ1-1, with TRBD1 as a possible D gene (6 bases). Per germline, CDR1 LGHNT and CDR2 FRNRAP. The V and J ends lost 3 bases and 0 bases respectively, with 11 bases between them. The CDR3 spans 15 residues. CDR3 DNA sequence: TGTGCTAGTGGTTTCCCCGGGGGCATGAACACTGAAGCTTTCTTT. It encodes CASGFPGGMNTEAFF.

The rearrangement joins TRBV4-1 to TRBJ1-5, with 9 bases that match TRBD1. CDR1 and CDR2 from the germline V gene are MGHRA and YSYEKL. V shed 0 bases, J shed 2 bases, and the junction held 5 bases outside the gene matches. The CDR3 contains 17 residues. The CDR3 reads CASSQDTGGWGNQPQHF. Here the CDR3 DNA reads TGCGCCAGCAGCCAAGATACAGGGGGCTGGGGCAATCAGCCCCAGCATTTT.

This chain joins TRBV9 and TRBJ1-1; no clear D gene. The germline gives CDR1 SGDLS, CDR2 YYNGEE. This CDR3 has 13 amino acids. V was trimmed by 1 base and J by 6 bases, leaving 10 bases between them. The CDR3 sequence: CASSVHDLPEAFF. The CDR3, as DNA: TGTGCCAGCAGCGTACACGACCTTCCTGAAGCTTTCTTT.

The chain couples TRBV27 to TRBJ1-2; 8 bases agree with TRBD1. This CDR3 is built from 15 residues. CDR1 and CDR2 from the germline V gene are MNHEY and SMNVEV (reference sequence). V shed 5 bases and J 4 bases; nucleotides not matched to a gene: 9. CDR3 in DNA: TGTGCCAGCAGTCTCGACAGGGGAAGAAGCTATGGCTACACCTTC. Translation gives CASSLDRGRSYGYTF.

The chain couples TRBV7-6 to TRBJ2-1; possible D gene TRBD1, 6 bases. V lost 4 bases and J lost 1, with 11 bases in between. The V gene's germline CDR1 is SGHVS and CDR2 FNYEAQ. The CDR3 is 15 amino acids. The CDR3 sequence is CASSSWTESYNEQFF. The CDR3 bases are TGTGCCAGCAGCTCTTGGACAGAGTCCTACAATGAGCAGTTCTTC.

The CDR3 is CASSLAWQGHEQYF. Here the CDR3 DNA reads TGCGCCAGCAGCCTGGCATGGCAGGGCCACGAGCAGTACTTC. The V gene is TRBV5-1, the J gene TRBJ2-7, with D maybe TRBD1 (5 bases). The CDR3 covers 14 residues. The germline gives CDR1 SGHRS, CDR2 YFSETQ. V lost 4 bases and J 5 bases, leaving 16 bases between the germline ends.

The rearrangement joins TRBV7-2 to TRBJ2-5; D remains ambiguous. The V end lost 3 bases, the J end lost 1 base, and 18 bases lay between the germline ends. This CDR3 is built from 17 residues. The germline gives CDR1 SGHTA, CDR2 FQGNSA. The CDR3 coding sequence is TGTGCCAGCAGCTTTTTGATTCTAAGGAGTCCCCAAGAGACCCAGTACTTC. This codes for CASSFLILRSPQETQYF.

The chain carries TRBV7-9 and TRBJ2-2; either TRBD1 or TRBD2 may supply D (5 bases each). The CDR3 length is 16 residues. V lost 5 bases to trimming and J lost 4 bases, with 17 bases between them. CDR1 and CDR2 from the germline V gene are SEHNR and FQNEAQ (reference sequence). The CDR3 protein is CASSRGWTSGTGELFF. As DNA, the CDR3 is TGTGCCAGCAGCCGGGGTTGGACATCGGGCACCGGGGAGCTGTTTTTT. The full variable domain, with the rest looked up from reference TRBV7-9 and TRBJ2-2, is DTGVSQNPRHKITKRGQNVTFRCDPISEHNRLYWYRQTLGQGPEFLTYFQNEAQLEKSRLLSDRFSAERPKGSFSTLEIQRTEQGDSAMYLCASSRGWTSGTGELFFGEGSRLTVL.

The chain recombines TRBV10-3 with TRBJ2-5; 7 positions agree with TRBD2. Germline CDR1 is ENHRY and CDR2 is SYGVKD. CDR3 length equals 15 residues. V lost 2 bases to trimming and J lost 2 bases; unmatched junction nucleotides: 5. The CDR3, as DNA: TGTGCCATCAGTGAGCCGGCTAGCGGACAAGAGACCCAGTACTTC. It yields the protein CAISEPASGQETQYF.

The V call is TRBV6-6, the J call TRBJ1-3; D uncertain. The CDR3 covers 14 residues. CDR1 is MNHNY and CDR2 is SVGAGI in the germline V gene (reference sequence). V lost 5 bases to trimming and J lost 4 bases, with 12 bases between them. CDR3 residues: CASSGPNDGNTIYF. In DNA form, the CDR3 reads TGTGCCAGCAGTGGACCCAACGACGGAAACACCATATATTTT.

Only a few counts were recorded for this clone. This chain connects TRBV30 to TRBJ2-2; D ambiguous. Germline-derived CDR1 and CDR2 are GTSNPN and SVGIG (reference sequence). The CDR3 sequence is 14 residues long. V was pared by 2 bases and J by 0 bases, with 7 bases between. The CDR3, as DNA: TGTGCCTGGAGTTTCGGACCGAACACCGGGGAGCTGTTTTTT. It translates to CAWSFGPNTGELFF.

The chain joins TRBV10-3 to TRBJ2-3, with TRBD2 matching over 7 bases. V shed 0 bases, J shed 0 bases, and the junction held 3 bases outside the gene matches. The germline CDR1 and CDR2 sequences are ENHRY and SYGVKD. The CDR3 consists of 16 residues. The CDR3 spells CAISESERGSTDTQYF. DNA for the CDR3: TGTGCCATCAGTGAGTCCGAGCGGGGAAGCACAGATACGCAGTATTTT.

V usage is TRBV15 and J usage is TRBJ1-3; D is ambiguous. CDR1 is LNHNV and CDR2 is YYDKDF in the germline V gene (reference sequence). The ends were cut back, 0 bases at V and 6 bases at J, with 15 bases in the middle. This CDR3 is built from 16 residues. CDR3 DNA sequence: TGTGCCACCAGCAGAGATCGGGCAGACGCCGTAAACACCATATATTTT. Protein product: CATSRDRADAVNTIYF.

The chain couples TRBV10-2 to TRBJ2-7; D is perhaps TRBD1 (5 bases). Between the trimmed V and J ends, which lost 8 bases and 0 bases, there was a span of 11 bases. The CDR3 contains 13 residues. Germline CDR1 reads WSHSY; CDR2 reads SAAADI. CDR3 in amino acids: CASGTGSSYEQYF. CDR3 in DNA: TGCGCCAGCGGAACAGGCAGCTCCTACGAGCAGTACTTC.

This clone has more than one count but fewer than ten. The V and J genes are TRBV9 and TRBJ1-5; TRBD1 aligns across 10 bases. V was clipped by 0 bases and J by 7 bases; unmatched bases: 4. The germline V gene encodes CDR1 SGDLS and CDR2 YYNGEE. This CDR3 region has 15 residues. The CDR3 DNA reads TGTGCCAGCAGCGTAGATGGGACAGGGGTCCAGCCCCAGCATTTT. Translated: CASSVDGTGVQPQHF.

The chain carries TRBV6-5 and TRBJ2-1, with 15 bases lining up with TRBD2. With V trimmed by 11 bases and J by 10 bases, 9 bases remained unmatched. Looked up from germline, CDR1 is MNHEY and CDR2 is SVGAGI. This CDR3 has 14 residues. The CDR3: CAAGTSGGLGEQFF. The DNA of the CDR3 is TGTGCCGCCGGGACTAGCGGGGGGTTAGGAGAGCAGTTCTTC.

V gene TRBV7-6 combines with J gene TRBJ2-3, with 7 nucleotides matching TRBD1. The CDR3 is 14 residues long. CDR1 is SGHVS, CDR2 FNYEAQ, per germline. The trim removed 4 bases at V and 2 bases at J, leaving 3 bases unmatched. In DNA form, the CDR3 reads TGTGCCAGCAGCTCCGGGACAGCCACAGATACGCAGTATTTT. Amino acid sequence: CASSSGTATDTQYF.

The CDR3 coding sequence is TGCGCCAGCAGTGACGGGGCGGGATACTCCTACAATGAGCAGTTCTTC. It yields the protein CASSDGAGYSYNEQFF. The rearrangement links TRBV10-2 to TRBJ2-1, with D perhaps TRBD2 (6 bases). V was pared by 3 bases and J by 0 bases, with 12 bases between. The germline V gene encodes CDR1 WSHSY and CDR2 SAAADI. The CDR3 extends over 16 amino acids.

This chain links TRBV19 with TRBJ1-2, with D possibly matching TRBD1 (5 bases). Germline CDR1 is LNHDA and CDR2 is SQIVND (reference sequence). The CDR3 runs 13 residues. V shed 4 bases and J shed 8 bases, with 14 bases lying between them. The CDR3 protein is CASSTGTIYGYTF. The CDR3 nucleotides read TGTGCCAGTAGTACCGGGACTATTTACGGCTACACCTTC.

The chain recombines TRBV6-5 with TRBJ2-2, with 10 bases fitting TRBD2. This CDR3 region has 15 residues. V was clipped by 5 bases and J by 5 bases; unmatched bases: 5. The germline CDR1 and CDR2 sequences are MNHEY and SVGAGI. The CDR3 region is CASSKPGLATGELFF. The CDR3 DNA follows: TGTGCCAGCAGTAAACCGGGACTAGCGACCGGGGAGCTGTTTTTT.

This clone was seen just once. This rearrangement joins TRBV9 to TRBJ1-3; the D gene is possibly TRBD1 (5 bases). Germline loops: CDR1 SGDLS, CDR2 YYNGEE. This CDR3 has 17 amino acids. Trimming shortened V by 1 base and J by 3 bases, and 17 bases separated the two germline ends. In nucleotides, the CDR3 is TGTGCCAGCAGCGTAACCGTGGCGCAGGGAGGTGGAAACACCATATATTTT. As protein: CASSVTVAQGGGNTIYF.

This CDR3 is CASSDRIETQYF. The CDR3 region has the DNA TGTGCCAGCAGTGATAGGATAGAGACCCAGTACTTC. The chain uses TRBV6-1 and TRBJ2-5, with unresolved D. Trimming shortened V by 3 bases and J by 4 bases, and 6 bases separated the two germline ends. Per germline, CDR1 MNHNS and CDR2 SASEGT. The CDR3 loop spans 12 amino acids.

V usage is TRBV7-9 and J usage is TRBJ2-7; maybe TRBD2 (5 bases). Between the trimmed V and J ends, which lost 5 bases and 3 bases, there was a span of 14 bases. Germline V gene sequence: CDR1 SEHNR, CDR2 FQNEAQ (reference sequence). The CDR3 loop spans 14 amino acids. The CDR3 spells CASSPHGVDYEQYF. Written as DNA, the CDR3 is TGTGCCAGCAGCCCGCACGGGGTTGACTACGAGCAGTACTTC.

CDR3 residues: CASSPRGRPNEKLFF. CDR3 in DNA: TGTGCCAGCAGTCCCAGGGGACGGCCTAATGAAAAACTGTTTTTT. J is TRBJ1-4 and V is TRBV28, with D tentatively TRBD1 (6 bases). The V end lost 5 bases, the J end lost 3 bases, and 13 bases lay between the germline ends. Germline CDR1 is MDHEN and CDR2 is SYDVKM. This CDR3 is built from 15 residues.

Note on this clone: The same CDR3 also results from other DNA sequences found in this sample. The V gene is TRBV9, the J gene TRBJ1-1; the D is unclear. The CDR3 is 12 amino acids. Germline V gene sequence: CDR1 SGDLS, CDR2 YYNGEE. Trimming cost V 2 bases and J 5 bases, with 7 bases left between them. CDR3 coding DNA: TGTGCCAGCAGCGTTGAAGGTACTGAAGCTTTCTTT. Its protein is CASSVEGTEAFF. Full variable domain (missing parts from reference TRBV9 and TRBJ1-1): DSGVTQTPKHLITATGQRVTLRCSPRSGDLSVYWYQQSLDQGLQFLIQYYNGEERAKGNILERFSAQQFPDLHSELNLSSLELGDSALYFCASSVEGTEAFFGQGTRLTVV.

The chain uses TRBV5-1 and TRBJ1-6; no firm D call. Germline-derived CDR1 and CDR2 are SGHRS and YFSETQ. The V and J ends lost 1 base and 6 bases respectively, with 8 bases between them. This CDR3 is 14 amino acids long. CDR3 amino acids: CASSLWTGNSPLHF. Here the CDR3 DNA reads TGCGCCAGCAGCTTGTGGACGGGTAATTCACCCCTCCACTTT.

This sequence joins TRBV19 and TRBJ1-2; D is uncertain. Germline CDR1 LNHDA, CDR2 SQIVND (reference sequence). Deletions cut 7 bases from V and 2 bases from J, with 14 bases between. The CDR3 extends over 14 amino acids. CDR3 sequence reads: CASIRRVGNYGYTF. CDR3 nucleotide sequence: TGTGCCAGTATAAGGAGAGTGGGGAACTATGGCTACACCTTC.